The present TCR beta chain was sequenced within a study of cytomegalovirus exposure and HLA in healthy donors. About the study: HLA-typed donors were the source of roughly 80 million unique TCRs held in an early data release. Study findings and constraints: Further analysis, carried out later, found HLA-associated TCR beta chains more clonally expanded than equally common other chains.

The study ran its PCR with 60 Vbeta and 13 Jbeta primers. Some clones are missing from TCRdb's copy, which holds only in-frame ones; the method was immunoSEQ multiplex PCR. The data contain around 130,000 clones, over 75% of them singletons. The CDR3 loop spans 13 amino acids. Per germline, CDR1 KGHSH and CDR2 LQKENI. V was clipped by 6 bases and J by 1 base, with 9 bases between them. With regard to this clone: Its specificity is unknown.

This TCR came from a man aged 40-50 years in good health and CMV-seronegative. The V and J genes are TRBV18 and TRBJ1-1; no reliable D call. Sample: PBMCs. The CDR3 DNA sequence: TGTGCCAGCTCCCCTAACAGGAACACTGAAGCTTTCTTT. Translating gives CASSPNRNTEAFF.